A selection of T cell receptor beta chains follows, all from one sample in a study of T cell clones after liver transplantation. TCRdb's table, derived via immunoSEQ multiplex PCR, lists solely in-frame clones and lacks some. The sample lists 85,000 to 130,000 clones; 75% to 85% were seen once. The starting material was CD4+ T cells from blood, obtained before liver transplant. All receptors come from a human donor who received a liver transplant. Both conserved end residues are part of each CDR3. A D gene is named only where the DNA matches it firmly. Clone size is shown for a subset of rows, as once, few, many or a class of expanded clone.

CDR3 protein: CSVGGGLAGSYNEQFF; CDR3 DNA: TGCAGCGTCGGGGGGGGACTAGCGGGGTCCTACAATGAGCAGTTCTTC; clone size: .; D gene: TRBD2; V gene: TRBV29-1; J gene: TRBJ2-1; CDR3 length: 16
CDR3 protein: CASSSLSGGQETQYF; CDR3 DNA: TGTGCCAGCAGCTCGCTCAGCGGAGGGCAAGAGACCCAGTACTTC; clone size: .; D gene: .; V gene: TRBV7-9; J gene: TRBJ2-5; CDR3 length: 15
CDR3 protein: CASPKGEETQYF; CDR3 DNA: TGCGCCAGCCCAAAGGGGGAAGAGACCCAGTACTTC; clone size: .; D gene: .; V gene: TRBV10-1; J gene: TRBJ2-5; CDR3 length: 12
CDR3 protein: CASSYRGDNEQFF; CDR3 DNA: TGTGCCAGTTCCTACCGGGGGGACAATGAGCAGTTCTTC; clone size: once; D gene: TRBD2; V gene: TRBV9; J gene: TRBJ2-1; CDR3 length: 13
CDR3 protein: CASSLPGTRRQFF; CDR3 DNA: TGTGCCAGCAGCTTGCCAGGGACTAGGAGGCAGTTCTTC; clone size: .; D gene: TRBD2; V gene: TRBV5-6; J gene: TRBJ2-1; CDR3 length: 13
CDR3 protein: CASRRGGSAGELFF; CDR3 DNA: TGCGCCAGCAGACGGGGAGGTTCAGCCGGGGAGCTGTTTTTT; clone size: .; D gene: .; V gene: TRBV5-1; J gene: TRBJ2-2; CDR3 length: 14
CDR3 protein: CASSLAGGEKTQYF; CDR3 DNA: TGTGCCAGCAGCTTGGCCGGGGGCGAAAAGACCCAGTACTTC; clone size: .; D gene: .; V gene: TRBV5-6; J gene: TRBJ2-5; CDR3 length: 14
CDR3 protein: CSAARAWEAFF; CDR3 DNA: TGCAGTGCTGCTAGGGCCTGGGAAGCTTTCTTT; clone size: .; D gene: .; V gene: TRBV20-1; J gene: TRBJ1-1; CDR3 length: 11
CDR3 protein: CASSDPGRANTEAFF; CDR3 DNA: TGTGCCAGCAGTGATCCCGGCAGGGCGAACACTGAAGCTTTCTTT; clone size: .; D gene: .; V gene: TRBV2; J gene: TRBJ1-1; CDR3 length: 15
CDR3 protein: CSGASPNEQFF; CDR3 DNA: TGCAGTGGAGCCAGCCCCAATGAGCAGTTCTTC; clone size: .; D gene: .; V gene: TRBV20-1; J gene: TRBJ2-1; CDR3 length: 11
CDR3 protein: CSPSSGSTDTQYF; CDR3 DNA: TGCAGCCCATCTAGCGGGAGCACAGATACGCAGTATTTT; clone size: once; D gene: TRBD2; V gene: TRBV29-1; J gene: TRBJ2-3; CDR3 length: 13
CDR3 protein: CASSLTTGSTEAFF; CDR3 DNA: TGTGCCAGTAGTCTGACGACAGGGAGCACTGAAGCTTTCTTT; clone size: .; D gene: TRBD1; V gene: TRBV19; J gene: TRBJ1-1; CDR3 length: 14
CDR3 protein: CATYPSYGYTF; CDR3 DNA: TGTGCCACCTATCCCTCCTATGGCTACACCTTC; clone size: .; D gene: .; V gene: TRBV30; J gene: TRBJ1-2; CDR3 length: 11
CDR3 protein: CASSFTGTGEEQYF; CDR3 DNA: TGTGCCAGCTCGTTTACAGGGACCGGGGAGGAGCAGTACTTC; clone size: .; D gene: .; V gene: TRBV18; J gene: TRBJ2-7; CDR3 length: 14
CDR3 protein: CASTDSGFNEQFF; CDR3 DNA: TGCGCCAGTACCGACAGCGGCTTTAATGAGCAGTTCTTC; clone size: once; D gene: .; V gene: TRBV5-1; J gene: TRBJ2-1; CDR3 length: 13
CDR3 protein: CASSYGGGSNNSPLHF; CDR3 DNA: TGTGCCAGCAGTTACGGCGGGGGCAGCAATAATTCACCCCTCCACTTT; clone size: .; D gene: .; V gene: TRBV6-5; J gene: TRBJ1-6; CDR3 length: 16
CDR3 protein: CASSPGQGRYNEQFF; CDR3 DNA: TGTGCCAGCAGCCCCGGACAGGGGCGTTACAATGAGCAGTTCTTC; clone size: once; D gene: TRBD1; V gene: TRBV7-9; J gene: TRBJ2-1; CDR3 length: 15
CDR3 protein: CASRGQTVSAGNTIYF; CDR3 DNA: TGTGCCAGCAGGGGCCAGACAGTGAGTGCCGGAAACACCATATATTTT; clone size: .; D gene: .; V gene: TRBV2; J gene: TRBJ1-3; CDR3 length: 16
CDR3 protein: CASSVGGSGRETQYF; CDR3 DNA: TGTGCCAGCAGCGTAGGAGGGTCTGGTAGAGAGACCCAGTACTTC; clone size: .; D gene: .; V gene: TRBV9; J gene: TRBJ2-5; CDR3 length: 15
CDR3 protein: CASSTAVRTEDETQYF; CDR3 DNA: TGTGCCAGTAGTACCGCCGTTCGGACGGAGGATGAGACCCAGTACTTC; clone size: .; D gene: .; V gene: TRBV19; J gene: TRBJ2-5; CDR3 length: 16
CDR3 protein: CASSQHSAGENDQPQHF; CDR3 DNA: TGTGCCAGCAGCCAACATTCAGCAGGGGAGAATGATCAGCCCCAGCATTTT; clone size: .; D gene: .; V gene: TRBV4-2; J gene: TRBJ1-5; CDR3 length: 17
CDR3 protein: CASSIGLANYDTQYF; CDR3 DNA: TGTGCCAGCAGCATCGGACTAGCGAATTATGATACGCAGTATTTT; clone size: .; D gene: TRBD2; V gene: TRBV5-6; J gene: TRBJ2-3; CDR3 length: 15
CDR3 protein: CASSPRGRSGETQYF; CDR3 DNA: TGTGCCAGCAGTCCTCGGGGGAGGTCGGGGGAGACCCAGTACTTC; clone size: .; D gene: .; V gene: TRBV5-4; J gene: TRBJ2-5; CDR3 length: 15
CDR3 protein: CASSFLRDEAFF; CDR3 DNA: TGTGCCAGCAGCTTTTTGCGGGACGAAGCTTTCTTT; clone size: .; D gene: .; V gene: TRBV7-9; J gene: TRBJ1-1; CDR3 length: 12
CDR3 protein: CASSAGQFTDTQYF; CDR3 DNA: TGTGCCAGTAGCGCGGGACAGTTCACAGATACGCAGTATTTT; clone size: .; D gene: .; V gene: TRBV19; J gene: TRBJ2-3; CDR3 length: 14
CDR3 protein: CASGGLGYGYTF; CDR3 DNA: TGTGCCAGCGGCGGCCTGGGCTATGGCTACACCTTC; clone size: .; D gene: .; V gene: TRBV27; J gene: TRBJ1-2; CDR3 length: 12
CDR3 protein: CASSYSKSPLHF; CDR3 DNA: TGTGCCAGCAGTTACTCGAAATCACCCCTCCACTTT; clone size: .; D gene: .; V gene: TRBV6-5; J gene: TRBJ1-6; CDR3 length: 12
CDR3 protein: CSVAKQGAAGYTF; CDR3 DNA: TGCAGCGTCGCTAAACAGGGGGCGGCTGGCTACACCTTC; clone size: .; D gene: TRBD1; V gene: TRBV29-1; J gene: TRBJ1-2; CDR3 length: 13